Here is one T cell receptor (beta chain) with its context. Trimming cost V 6 bases and J 4 bases, with 13 bases left between them. The CDR3 has 14 amino acids. Germline V gives CDR1 ENHRY, CDR2 SYGVKD. The data stem from a study of shared T cell receptors in the human thymus. The method was immunoSEQ multiplex PCR; TCRdb's version includes in-frame clones alone and lacks a portion of them. The data contain about 660,000 clones, about 90% of them singletons. The same sample was also studied in work on human thymus T cells. Turning to that study: Thymic tissue was derived from resections collected during corrective heart surgery. Thymic and blood repertoires seemed to favor certain V and J genes. Related research found strongly overlapping thymic repertoires in unrelated individuals.

This chain links TRBV10-3 with TRBJ1-5; TRBD1 might be the D (6 bases). The specimen sequenced was thymocytes. This receptor was taken from a boy under three years old with a congenital heart defect. The CDR3 spells CAISQGKMNQPQHF. The CDR3 DNA sequence: TGTGCCATCAGCCAGGGGAAGATGAATCAGCCCCAGCATTTT.